The 25 T cell receptor beta chains in this list originate from one sample, sequenced in a study of T cells in Graves' hyperthyroidism and ophthalmopathy. TCR beta CDR3 sequences were amplified from RNA transcripts. First-round RT-PCR of the TCR CDR3 relied on the HTBI primer set. Each CDR3 protein gets one entry after TCRdb re-called the multiplex PCR reads with MiXCR. The sample lists around 450,000 distinct CDR3 sequences; 15% to 18% were seen once. Sequencing was carried out using blood. The receptors stem from a woman aged 18-29 years with Graves' hyperthyroidism.

This clonotype was detected ten times or more. The chain combines TRBV18 with TRBJ1-5, with no clear D. This CDR3 is 13 amino acids long. Per germline, CDR1 KGHSH and CDR2 LQKENI. Trimming removed 8 bases at V and 2 bases at J, with 10 bases between. The CDR3 DNA reads as TGTGCCAGCAGCCCCGGGGGCAATCAGCCCCAGCATTTT. Protein product: CASSPGGNQPQHF. The full variable domain, rest sourced from reference TRBV18 and TRBJ1-5, is NAGVMQNPRHLVRRRGQEARLRCSPMKGHSHVYWYRQLPEEGLKFMVYLQKENIIDESGMPKERFSAEFPKEGPSILRIQQVVRGDSAAYFCASSPGGNQPQHFGDGTRLSIL.

This clonotype appeared many times. The genes are TRBV13 and TRBJ2-1; possibly TRBD2 for D (7 bases). In germline, CDR1 is PRHDT, CDR2 FYEKMQ (reference sequence). V was clipped by 10 bases and J by 4 bases, with 23 bases between them. The CDR3 extends over 16 amino acids. The CDR3: CATLRGANVQYNEQFF. CDR3 bases: TGTGCCACCCTCCGGGGGGCCAACGTGCAATACAATGAGCAGTTCTTC.

This chain links TRBV6-1 with TRBJ1-6; D uncertain. The CDR3 is 16 amino acids. Germline V gene data show CDR1 as MNHNS and CDR2 as SASEGT. V was shortened by 5 bases and J by 3 bases, with 14 bases between the two germline ends. In DNA, the CDR3 is TGTGCCAGCAGTACGACACGCTTTGACTATAATTCACCCCTCCACTTT. This codes for CASSTTRFDYNSPLHF.

This rearrangement joins TRBV27 to TRBJ1-2; TRBD1 is a possible D gene (5 bases). The germline gives CDR1 MNHEY, CDR2 SMNVEV (reference sequence). CDR3 length equals 13 residues. V lost 3 bases to trimming and J lost 8 bases, with 13 bases between them. The CDR3 here is CASSFGGAVGYTF. DNA of the CDR3: TGTGCCAGCAGTTTCGGGGGAGCGGTCGGCTACACCTTC.

This clonotype has more than one count but fewer than ten. The chain uses TRBV4-1 and TRBJ2-5, with 7 positions matching TRBD1. CDR1 and CDR2 from the germline V gene are MGHRA and YSYEKL. The CDR3 is made up of 15 amino acids. The V segment lost 1 base and the J segment 4 bases; nucleotides outside the gene matches: 6. This CDR3 reads CASSQGRGQGETQYF. CDR3 DNA sequence: TGCGCCAGCAGCCAAGGAAGGGGGCAGGGAGAGACCCAGTACTTC.

Many counts were recorded for this clonotype. The chain uses TRBV11-3 and TRBJ2-1; D could derive from TRBD1 or TRBD2 (6 bases each). Germline CDR1 SGHNT, CDR2 YENEEA. The CDR3 sequence is 15 residues long. Trimming cost V 3 bases and J 7 bases, with 16 bases left between them. CDR3 loop: CASSFGGGGGNEQFF. The CDR3 DNA is TGTGCCAGCAGCTTTGGAGGAGGGGGTGGGAATGAGCAGTTCTTC. Variable domain in full (rest from reference TRBV11-3 and TRBJ2-1): EAGVVQSPRYKIIEKKQPVAFWCNPISGHNTLYWYLQNLGQGPELLIRYENEEAVDDSQLPKDRFSAERLKGVDSTLKIQPAELGDSAVYLCASSFGGGGGNEQFFGPGTRLTVL.

About this clonotype itself: A clone one base away is much larger, so this may be a read error. The chain has TRBV20-1 and TRBJ2-5; 8 bases map to TRBD1. V lost 8 bases to trimming and J lost 4 bases; unmatched junction nucleotides: 9. Germline V CDR1 and CDR2: DFQATT, SNEGSKA (reference sequence). The CDR3 contains 13 residues. CDR3 amino acids: CSTLDRAPETQYF. In DNA form, the CDR3 reads TGCAGTACCCTGGACAGGGCCCCAGAGACCCAGTACTTC.

Turning to this clonotype: The junction differs from germline at one of its ends, possibly a read error. The rearrangement links TRBV7-3 to TRBJ2-3; D might be TRBD1 or TRBD2, each matching 6 bases. The CDR3 runs 17 residues. The germline V gene encodes CDR1 SGHTA and CDR2 FQGTGA. The CDR3 sequence: CASGLNGGLVLPDTQYF. DNA of the CDR3: TGTGCCAGCGGCTTAAATGGGGGGCTGGTTTTGCCAGATACGCAGTATTTT.

This clonotype has only a few counts. The V and J genes are TRBV4-1 and TRBJ2-3, with TRBD2 matching over 8 bases. After removal of 0 bases from V and 3 bases from J, the junction contained 5 bases not matched to a gene. The CDR3 has 16 residues. Per the germline V gene, CDR1 is MGHRA and CDR2 is YSYEKL. The CDR3 DNA reads TGCGCCAGCAGCCAAGATGTGGGACTAGGGACAGATACGCAGTATTTT. Translating gives CASSQDVGLGTDTQYF.

For this clonotype: Since a much larger clone is just one base distant, this may be a read error. The J gene is TRBJ2-7, the V gene TRBV20-1; D is unresolved. CDR1 is DFQATT, CDR2 SNEGSKA, per germline (reference sequence). The CDR3 has 13 residues. V lost 5 bases to trimming and J lost 2 bases, with 13 bases between them. The CDR3: CSAPDALTYEQYF. CDR3 in DNA: TGCAGTGCTCCGGACGCCTTAACCTACGAGCAGTACTTC.

The chain has TRBV7-9 and TRBJ2-2; 8 bases are a match to TRBD1. Germline loops: CDR1 SEHNR, CDR2 FQNEAQ (reference sequence). J gave up 1 base and V 8 bases, and 3 bases lay outside the gene matches. The CDR3 runs 14 residues. CDR3 in DNA: TGTGCCAGCGGACAGGGAGGGAACACCGGGGAGCTGTTTTTT. Translation gives CASGQGGNTGELFF.

The chain carries TRBV14 and TRBJ2-2; perhaps TRBD1 as D (5 bases). Germline CDR1 SGHDN, CDR2 FVKESK. This CDR3 contains 14 residues. Trimming took 4 bases from V and 4 from J, leaving 10 bases between them. The chain's CDR3 is CASSRPGRTGELFF. The CDR3 region has the DNA TGTGCCAGCAGCCGCCCAGGGCGCACCGGGGAGCTGTTTTTT.

This clonotype was detected ten times or more. The V and J genes are TRBV4-1 and TRBJ2-3; a weak D match, TRBD1 (6 bases). This CDR3 is 14 amino acids long. Trimming shortened V by 4 bases and J by 4 bases, and 12 bases separated the two germline ends. Germline V CDR1 and CDR2: MGHRA, YSYEKL. The CDR3 protein is CASSPAAGADTQYF. CDR3 DNA sequence: TGCGCCAGCAGCCCCGCGGCAGGGGCAGATACGCAGTATTTT.

The genes are TRBV7-8 and TRBJ1-4; D gene unclear. Trimming stripped 3 bases from V and 12 bases from J, with 17 bases between. In germline, CDR1 is SGHVS, CDR2 FQNEAQ. The CDR3 spans 14 residues. CDR3 residues: CASSFAEMPFQLFF. The CDR3 DNA is TGTGCCAGCAGCTTCGCCGAGATGCCCTTCCAACTGTTTTTT.

The chain combines TRBV20-1 with TRBJ1-6; 8 bases map to TRBD1. CDR3 length: 16 residues. Germline V gene sequence: CDR1 DFQATT, CDR2 SNEGSKA (reference sequence). V lost 0 bases to trimming and J lost 5 bases; unmatched junction nucleotides: 6. This chain's CDR3 is CSARDVTGQDNSPLHF. CDR3 nucleotide sequence: TGCAGTGCTAGAGATGTTACGGGACAGGATAATTCACCCCTCCACTTT.

At least ten counts were recorded for this clonotype. CDR3 protein: CAIKTGRASNEQFF. In nucleotides, the CDR3 is TGTGCCATCAAGACAGGTCGGGCTAGCAATGAGCAGTTCTTC. The chain has TRBV10-3 and TRBJ2-1; D is perhaps TRBD1 (6 bases). In germline, CDR1 is ENHRY, CDR2 SYGVKD. The CDR3 runs to 14 residues. V was clipped by 7 bases and J by 6 bases, with 16 bases between them.

This clonotype showed up just a few times. The V and J genes are TRBV11-2 and TRBJ1-2, with D maybe TRBD1 (6 bases). The CDR3 is made up of 15 amino acids. Trimming took 0 bases from V and 7 from J, leaving 15 bases between them. Germline CDR1 and CDR2: SGHAT and FQNNGV. CDR3: CASSLEVGAISGYTF. CDR3 DNA: TGTGCCAGCAGCTTAGAGGTGGGGGCGATTAGTGGCTACACCTTC.

The genes are TRBV6-1 and TRBJ2-1, with TRBD1 identical over 7 bases. The ends lost 7 bases at V and 4 bases at J; junction bases unmatched: 7. The CDR3 covers 14 residues. Germline CDR1 reads MNHNS; CDR2 reads SASEGT. CDR3 loop: CASTNGDSYNEQFF. CDR3 bases: TGTGCCAGCACTAACGGGGACAGTTACAATGAGCAGTTCTTC.

This clonotype was picked up a small number of times. An end of the junction differs from the germline gene, which may be a read error. This chain links TRBV7-7 with TRBJ2-5; D ambiguous. CDR3 length: 12 residues. Per the germline V gene, CDR1 is SSHAT and CDR2 is FNYEAQ (reference sequence). CDR3 loop: CASSPYEGTQYF. The CDR3 coding sequence is TGTGCTAGCAGCCCTTACGAAGGGACCCAGTACTTC.

This clonotype was seen many times. This chain uses TRBV2 with TRBJ2-3; 9 nucleotides line up with TRBD2. The germline V gene encodes CDR1 SNHLY and CDR2 FYNNEI. This CDR3 contains 15 residues. With V trimmed by 2 bases and J by 6 bases, 6 bases remained unmatched. For the CDR3, the DNA is TGTGCCAGCAGTGAATTGTTAGCGGGAGTGGATACGCAGTATTTT. Translation gives CASSELLAGVDTQYF. Variable domain in full (rest from reference TRBV2 and TRBJ2-3): EPEVTQTPSHQVTQMGQEVILRCVPISNHLYFYWYRQILGQKVEFLVSFYNNEISEKSEIFDDQFSVERPDGSNFTLKIRSTKLEDSAMYFCASSELLAGVDTQYFGPGTRLTVL.

This clonotype appeared once. The J gene is TRBJ2-7, the V gene TRBV5-6, with D tentatively TRBD2 (6 bases). The CDR3 runs 14 residues. CDR1 is SGHDT and CDR2 is YYEEEE in the germline V gene. Trimming left V 7 bases short and J 7 bases short, with 21 bases between. CDR3 DNA: TGTGCCAGCTGCGAGACCGGGACTTCCTCGGAGCAGTACTTC. It specifies CASCETGTSSEQYF.

The chain links TRBV7-3 to TRBJ2-1, with D unclear. Germline lookup yields CDR1 SGHTA and CDR2 FQGTGA. V lost 1 base and J 10 bases, leaving 11 bases between the germline ends. This CDR3 comprises 13 residues. CDR3 in DNA: TGTGCCAGCAGCTTAAGTGTTACCCGGGAGCAGTTCTTC. Its translation: CASSLSVTREQFF.

This clonotype was seen repeatedly, ten times or more. The chain employs TRBV20-1 and TRBJ2-3; a possible D gene is TRBD1 (6 bases). Germline-derived CDR1 and CDR2 are DFQATT and SNEGSKA (reference sequence). The CDR3 spans 15 residues. The ends were cut back, 2 bases at V and 2 bases at J, with 14 bases in the middle. The CDR3 protein is CSARPRRTVTDTQYF. As DNA, the CDR3 is TGCAGTGCTAGACCAAGACGGACAGTCACAGATACGCAGTATTTT.

In this sample, this clonotype turned up many times. V usage is TRBV15 and J usage is TRBJ1-1, with a weak D call TRBD1 (5 bases). Germline CDR1 LNHNV, CDR2 YYDKDF (reference sequence). V lost 3 bases and J lost 0, with 8 bases in between. The CDR3 spans 14 residues. Here the CDR3 reads CATSRDKMNTEAFF. The DNA of the CDR3 is TGTGCCACCAGCAGGGACAAGATGAACACTGAAGCTTTCTTT.

This clonotype turned up a few times. The CDR3 DNA reads as TGTGCCAGCAGTGATCCTCCGGACAGGCTCTACGAGCAGTACTTC. It is translated as CASSDPPDRLYEQYF. This chain uses TRBV6-1 with TRBJ2-7; 7 bases align to TRBD1. The V gene's germline CDR1 is MNHNS and CDR2 SASEGT. With V trimmed by 3 bases and J by 3 bases, 8 bases remained unmatched. The CDR3 has 15 residues.